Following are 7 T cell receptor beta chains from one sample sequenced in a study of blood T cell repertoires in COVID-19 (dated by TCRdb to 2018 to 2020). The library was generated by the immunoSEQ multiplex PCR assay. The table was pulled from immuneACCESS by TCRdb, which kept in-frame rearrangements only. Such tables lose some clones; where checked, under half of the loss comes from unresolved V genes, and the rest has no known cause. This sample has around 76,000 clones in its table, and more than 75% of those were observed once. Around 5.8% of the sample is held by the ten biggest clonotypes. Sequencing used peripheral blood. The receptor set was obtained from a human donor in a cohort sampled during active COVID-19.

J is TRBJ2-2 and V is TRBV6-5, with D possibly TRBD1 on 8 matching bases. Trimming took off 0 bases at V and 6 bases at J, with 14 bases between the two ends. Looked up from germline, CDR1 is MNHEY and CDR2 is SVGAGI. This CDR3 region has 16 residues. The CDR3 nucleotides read TGTGCCAGCAGTTACTCGTCAACAGGGGGGGCCGGGGAGCTGTTTTTT. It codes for CASSYSSTGGAGELFF.

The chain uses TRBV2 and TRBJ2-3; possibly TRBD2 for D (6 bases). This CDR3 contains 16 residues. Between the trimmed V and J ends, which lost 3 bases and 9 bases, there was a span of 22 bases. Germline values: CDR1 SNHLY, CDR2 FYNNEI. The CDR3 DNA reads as TGTGCCAGCAGTGAGGGCCAGGCCCCCGGTGCGGGGACGCAGTATTTT. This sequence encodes CASSEGQAPGAGTQYF.

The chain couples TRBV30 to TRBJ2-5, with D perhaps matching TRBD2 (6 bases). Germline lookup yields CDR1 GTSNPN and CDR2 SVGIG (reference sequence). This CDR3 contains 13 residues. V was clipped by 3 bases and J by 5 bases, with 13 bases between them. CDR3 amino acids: CAWSRLEAETQYF. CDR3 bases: TGTGCCTGGAGCCGACTAGAGGCTGAGACCCAGTACTTC.

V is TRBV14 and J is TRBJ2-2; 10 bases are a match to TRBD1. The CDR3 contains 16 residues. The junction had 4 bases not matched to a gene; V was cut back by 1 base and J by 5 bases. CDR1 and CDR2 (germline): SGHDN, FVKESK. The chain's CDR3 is CASSQVTGGRTGELFF. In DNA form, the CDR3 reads TGTGCCAGCAGCCAAGTGACAGGGGGCCGTACCGGGGAGCTGTTTTTT.

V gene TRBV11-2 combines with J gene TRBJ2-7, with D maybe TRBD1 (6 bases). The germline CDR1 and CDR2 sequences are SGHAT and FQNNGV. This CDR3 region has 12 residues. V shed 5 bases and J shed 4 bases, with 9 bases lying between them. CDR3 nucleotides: TGTGCCAGCAGCCAGGACAGTTACGAGCAGTACTTC. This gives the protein CASSQDSYEQYF.

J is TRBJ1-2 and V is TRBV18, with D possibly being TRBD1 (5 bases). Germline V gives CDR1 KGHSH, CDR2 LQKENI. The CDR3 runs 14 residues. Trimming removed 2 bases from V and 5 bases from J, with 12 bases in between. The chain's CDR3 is CASSPGPGGYGYTF. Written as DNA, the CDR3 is TGTGCCAGCTCACCAGGTCCGGGGGGTTATGGCTACACCTTC. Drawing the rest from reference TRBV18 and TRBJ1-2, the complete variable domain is NAGVMQNPRHLVRRRGQEARLRCSPMKGHSHVYWYRQLPEEGLKFMVYLQKENIIDESGMPKERFSAEFPKEGPSILRIQQVVRGDSAAYFCASSPGPGGYGYTFGSGTRLTVV.

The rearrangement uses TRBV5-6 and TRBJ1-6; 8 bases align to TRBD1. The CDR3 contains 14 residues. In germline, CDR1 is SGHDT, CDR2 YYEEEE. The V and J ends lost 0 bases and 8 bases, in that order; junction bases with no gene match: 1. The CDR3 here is CASSLGQGHSPLHF. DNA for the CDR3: TGTGCCAGCAGCTTGGGACAGGGGCATTCACCCCTCCACTTT. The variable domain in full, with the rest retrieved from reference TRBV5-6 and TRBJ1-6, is DAGVTQSPTHLIKTRGQQVTLRCSPKSGHDTVSWYQQALGQGPQFIFQYYEEEERQRGNFPDRFSGHQFPNYSSELNVNALLLGDSALYLCASSLGQGHSPLHFGNGTRLTVT.